The 3 T cell receptor beta chains presented below share a single source sample, sequenced in a study of spatial heterogeneity in lung cancer. Described time point: sample taken at primary tumor resection. In each case, whole RNA from tumor, nontumor lung or frozen PBMC was sequenced unsorted. TCRdb re-called the 5' RACE reads through MiXCR, storing one row per CDR3 protein. The sample carries about 50,000 distinct CDR3 sequences, less than 8.5% recorded once. The material sequenced was PBMCs, taken at surgery. These receptors all stem from a female donor with early-stage non-small cell lung cancer.

The sample holds a few counts of this clonotype. V usage is TRBV19 and J usage is TRBJ1-5, with D unresolved. Trimming stripped 5 bases from V and 10 bases from J, with 12 bases between. Germline-derived CDR1 and CDR2 are LNHDA and SQIVND (reference sequence). The CDR3 length is 12 residues. Here the CDR3 reads CASSQFNRPQHF. The CDR3 nucleotides are TGTGCCAGTAGTCAGTTTAATCGACCCCAGCATTTT.

This clonotype was seen more than once but under ten times. Here the CDR3 DNA reads TGCAGTGCTAAGCCTAGCGGGAACACCGGGGAGCTGTTTTTT. This codes for CSAKPSGNTGELFF. The chain uses TRBV20-1 and TRBJ2-2; 7 bases fit TRBD2. V was pared by 4 bases and J by 1 base, with 3 bases of the junction left unmatched. Germline loops: CDR1 DFQATT, CDR2 SNEGSKA (reference sequence). The CDR3 covers 14 residues.

This chain uses TRBV29-1 with TRBJ2-7; tentatively, D is TRBD1 (6 bases). Trimming stripped 4 bases from V and 1 base from J, with 11 bases between. Germline CDR1 and CDR2: SQVTM and ANQGSEA. The CDR3 consists of 13 residues. CDR3 coding DNA: TGCAGCGTTGGTCAGGGGCCTTCCTACGAGCAGTACTTC. This sequence encodes CSVGQGPSYEQYF.